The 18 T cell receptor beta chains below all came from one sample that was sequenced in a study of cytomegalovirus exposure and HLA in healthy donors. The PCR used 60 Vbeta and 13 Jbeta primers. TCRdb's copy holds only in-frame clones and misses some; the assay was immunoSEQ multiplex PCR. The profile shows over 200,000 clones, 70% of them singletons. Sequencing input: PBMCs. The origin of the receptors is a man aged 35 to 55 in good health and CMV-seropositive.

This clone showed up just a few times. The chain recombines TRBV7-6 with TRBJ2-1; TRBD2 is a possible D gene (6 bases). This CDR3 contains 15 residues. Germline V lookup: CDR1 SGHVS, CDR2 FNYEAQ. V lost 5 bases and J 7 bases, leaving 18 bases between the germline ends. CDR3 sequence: CASSLWRGMRNEQFF. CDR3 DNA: TGTGCCAGCAGCCTCTGGCGGGGAATGAGGAATGAGCAGTTCTTC.

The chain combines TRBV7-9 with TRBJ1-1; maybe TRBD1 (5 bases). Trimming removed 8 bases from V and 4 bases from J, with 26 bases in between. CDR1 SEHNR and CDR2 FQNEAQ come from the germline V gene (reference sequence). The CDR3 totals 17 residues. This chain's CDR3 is CASSPPEGRALSTEAFF. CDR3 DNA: TGTGCCAGCTCTCCCCCAGAAGGCAGGGCCCTAAGCACTGAAGCTTTCTTT.

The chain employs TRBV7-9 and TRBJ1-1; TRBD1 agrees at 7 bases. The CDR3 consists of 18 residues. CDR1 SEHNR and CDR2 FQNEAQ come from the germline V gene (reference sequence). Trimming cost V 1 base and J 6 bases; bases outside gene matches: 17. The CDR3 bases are TGTGCCAGCAGCTTAGAAGGGGGCGTTTTCACAAGCAGCGCTGAAGCTTTCTTT. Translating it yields CASSLEGGVFTSSAEAFF.

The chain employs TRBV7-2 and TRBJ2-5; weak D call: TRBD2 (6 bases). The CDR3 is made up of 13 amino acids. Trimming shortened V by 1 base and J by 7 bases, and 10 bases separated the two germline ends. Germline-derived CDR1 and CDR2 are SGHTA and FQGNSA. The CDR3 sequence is CASSLDPGRTQYF. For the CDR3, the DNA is TGTGCCAGCAGCTTAGACCCCGGGAGGACCCAGTACTTC.

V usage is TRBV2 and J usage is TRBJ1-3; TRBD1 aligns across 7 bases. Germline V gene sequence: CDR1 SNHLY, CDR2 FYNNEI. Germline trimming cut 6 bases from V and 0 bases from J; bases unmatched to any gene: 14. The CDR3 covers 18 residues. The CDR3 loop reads CASSPNSLQGDSGNTIYF. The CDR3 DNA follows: TGTGCCAGCAGCCCAAATTCACTCCAGGGGGACTCTGGAAACACCATATATTTT.

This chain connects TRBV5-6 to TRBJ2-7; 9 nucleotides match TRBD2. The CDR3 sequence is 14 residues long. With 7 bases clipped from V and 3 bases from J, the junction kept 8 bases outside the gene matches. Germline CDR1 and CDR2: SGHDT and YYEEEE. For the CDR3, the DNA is TGTGCCAGCTTTAAGCGGGGGGACCTCTACGAGCAGTACTTC. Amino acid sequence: CASFKRGDLYEQYF. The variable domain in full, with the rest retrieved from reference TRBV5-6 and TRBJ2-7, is DAGVTQSPTHLIKTRGQQVTLRCSPKSGHDTVSWYQQALGQGPQFIFQYYEEEERQRGNFPDRFSGHQFPNYSSELNVNALLLGDSALYLCASFKRGDLYEQYFGPGTRLTVT.

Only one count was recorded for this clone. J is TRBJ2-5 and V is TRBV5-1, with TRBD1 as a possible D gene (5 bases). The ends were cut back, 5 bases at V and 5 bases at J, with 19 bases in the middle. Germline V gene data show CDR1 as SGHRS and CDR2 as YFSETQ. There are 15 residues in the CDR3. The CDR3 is CASSGDSSRVETQYF. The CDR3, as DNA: TGCGCCAGCAGTGGTGACAGCTCTCGGGTGGAGACCCAGTACTTC.

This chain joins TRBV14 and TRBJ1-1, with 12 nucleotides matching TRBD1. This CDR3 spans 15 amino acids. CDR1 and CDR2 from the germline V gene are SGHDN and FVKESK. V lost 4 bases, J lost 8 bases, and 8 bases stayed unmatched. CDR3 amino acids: CASSRPGQGAGEAFF. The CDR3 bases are TGTGCCAGCAGCCGGCCGGGACAGGGGGCGGGCGAAGCTTTCTTT.

CDR3 DNA: TGTGCCAGTAGCGCCCCCGATCAGCCCCAGCATTTT. The encoded protein is CASSAPDQPQHF. The chain links TRBV6-6 to TRBJ1-5; no firm D call. V lost 9 bases, J lost 5 bases, and 11 bases lay in between. The V gene's germline CDR1 is MNHNY and CDR2 SVGAGI (reference sequence). This CDR3 is built from 12 residues.

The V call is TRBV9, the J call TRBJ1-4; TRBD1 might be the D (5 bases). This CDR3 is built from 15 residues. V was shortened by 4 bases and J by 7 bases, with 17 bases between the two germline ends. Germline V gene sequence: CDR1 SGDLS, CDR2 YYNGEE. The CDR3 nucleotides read TGTGCCAGCAGCCCCCGCGGGGGGATTGGTGAAAAACTGTTTTTT. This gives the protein CASSPRGGIGEKLFF.

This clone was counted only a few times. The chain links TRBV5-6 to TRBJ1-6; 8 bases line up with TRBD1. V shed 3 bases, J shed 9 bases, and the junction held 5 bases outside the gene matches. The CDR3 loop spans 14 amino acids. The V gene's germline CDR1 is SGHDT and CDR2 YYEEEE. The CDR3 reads CASSSGQEASPLHF. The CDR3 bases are TGTGCCAGCAGCTCGGGACAGGAGGCTTCACCCCTCCACTTT.

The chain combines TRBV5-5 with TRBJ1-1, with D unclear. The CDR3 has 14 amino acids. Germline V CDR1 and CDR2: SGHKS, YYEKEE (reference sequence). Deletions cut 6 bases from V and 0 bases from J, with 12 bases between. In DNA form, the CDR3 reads TGTGCCAGCACCCTTAGCGGACTGAACACTGAAGCTTTCTTT. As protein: CASTLSGLNTEAFF.

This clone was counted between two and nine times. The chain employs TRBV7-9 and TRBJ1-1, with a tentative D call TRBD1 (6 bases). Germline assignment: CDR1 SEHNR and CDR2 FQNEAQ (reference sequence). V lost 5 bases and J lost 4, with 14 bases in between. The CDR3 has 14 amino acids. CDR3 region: CASSPQGLSTEAFF. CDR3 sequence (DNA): TGTGCCAGCAGCCCGCAGGGGTTAAGCACTGAAGCTTTCTTT. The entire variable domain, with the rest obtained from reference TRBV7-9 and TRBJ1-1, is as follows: DTGVSQNPRHKITKRGQNVTFRCDPISEHNRLYWYRQTLGQGPEFLTYFQNEAQLEKSRLLSDRFSAERPKGSFSTLEIQRTEQGDSAMYLCASSPQGLSTEAFFGQGTRLTVV.

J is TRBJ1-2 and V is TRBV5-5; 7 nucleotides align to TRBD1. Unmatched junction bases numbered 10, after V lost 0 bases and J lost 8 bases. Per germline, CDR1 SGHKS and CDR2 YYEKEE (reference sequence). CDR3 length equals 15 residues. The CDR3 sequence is CASSLAPTGENGYTF. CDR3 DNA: TGTGCCAGCAGCTTGGCCCCCACAGGGGAGAACGGCTACACCTTC.

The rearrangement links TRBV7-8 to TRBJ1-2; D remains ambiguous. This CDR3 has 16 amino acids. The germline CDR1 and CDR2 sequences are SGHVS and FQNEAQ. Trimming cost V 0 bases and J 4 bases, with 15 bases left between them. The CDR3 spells CASSLAGVRALYGYTF. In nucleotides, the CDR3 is TGTGCCAGCAGCTTAGCCGGGGTGAGGGCTCTCTATGGCTACACCTTC.

CDR3 coding DNA: TGTGCCAGCAGCTCCTACGGACTAGCGGCAAACACCGGGGAGCTGTTTTTT. This codes for CASSSYGLAANTGELFF. This chain uses TRBV7-9 with TRBJ2-2, with 10 bases that match TRBD2. Germline loops: CDR1 SEHNR, CDR2 FQNEAQ (reference sequence). This CDR3 has 17 amino acids. V dropped 4 bases and J dropped 2; count of bases not matched to a gene: 7. Filled out from reference TRBV7-9 and TRBJ2-2, the complete variable domain reads DTGVSQNPRHKITKRGQNVTFRCDPISEHNRLYWYRQTLGQGPEFLTYFQNEAQLEKSRLLSDRFSAERPKGSFSTLEIQRTEQGDSAMYLCASSSYGLAANTGELFFGEGSRLTVL.

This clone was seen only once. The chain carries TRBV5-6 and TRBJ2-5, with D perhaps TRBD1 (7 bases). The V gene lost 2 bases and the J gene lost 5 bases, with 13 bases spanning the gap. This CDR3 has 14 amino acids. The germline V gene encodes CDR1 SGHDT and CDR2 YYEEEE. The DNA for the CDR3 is TGTGCCAGCAGCTTTTTGACAGGGAGGGAGACCCAGTACTTC. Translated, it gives CASSFLTGRETQYF. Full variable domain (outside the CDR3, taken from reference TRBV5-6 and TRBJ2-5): DAGVTQSPTHLIKTRGQQVTLRCSPKSGHDTVSWYQQALGQGPQFIFQYYEEEERQRGNFPDRFSGHQFPNYSSELNVNALLLGDSALYLCASSFLTGRETQYFGPGTRLLVL.

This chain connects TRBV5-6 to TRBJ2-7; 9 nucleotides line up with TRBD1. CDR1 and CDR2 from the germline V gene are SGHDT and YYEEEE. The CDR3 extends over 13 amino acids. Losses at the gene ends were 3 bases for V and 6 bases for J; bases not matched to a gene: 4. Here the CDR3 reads CASSSGTGTEQYF. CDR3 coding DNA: TGTGCCAGCAGCTCTGGGACAGGGACCGAGCAGTACTTC.